This T cell receptor (beta chain) was documented in a study of long-term antiretroviral therapy in people with HIV (dated by TCRdb to about 2022). In the study overall: The earliest samples were collected roughly a decade before the 2015 WHO recommendation for immediate ART, at a time when ART was usually postponed until CD4 counts fell. A retrospective serial study tested whether ART initiation and durable HIV suppression were associated with changes in peripheral blood TRB repertoire composition and diversity. No cross-contamination during QIAcube processing was seen in test extractions of a monoclonal T-cell line run alongside roughly 30 polyclonal samples. From over 25 adults with confirmed HIV infection, the cohort provided approximately 190 cryopreserved PBMC samples, gathered serially across a mean of around six years (range 1-12). Among the 30 or so participants with HIV, ten to twelve were female.

Inclusion was restricted to participants for whom at least one PBMC sample before ART initiation and at least two post-ART samples were available. Every participant with HIV received treatment in the United States of America. Cryopreserved samples of about 0.95-10 million PBMC were thawed and washed before DNA extraction. At the time of the earliest PBMC sample for each participant with HIV, ages ranged from roughly 23 to 60 years. Per participant, PBMC samples came from 1-4 timepoints prior to ART initiation and 2-8 timepoints following ART initiation, for a median of 7 samples. Serial HIV viral load, CD4+ T-cell count, ART history and demographic data were obtained for every participant. A Qiagen kit on a QIAcube was used to extract genomic DNA from unsorted PBMC, with samples processed in batches of 12. The immunoSEQ hsTCRB v3.0 assay was used at survey level resolution for TRB variable region sequencing. The targeted TRB sequencing depth was roughly 40,000-50,000 T-cell genomes per sample. Pooled TRB libraries were sequenced on an Illumina MiSeq with a v3 150-cycle kit. Per the source publication's procedure: Repertoire analysis ran in R within a reproducible Nextflow workflow covering QC, data transformation and analysis. LymphoSeq2, an R package for AIRR-Seq data exploration, was used to implement custom analyses. A handful of samples yielding fewer than 5000 total TRB sequences were excluded, leaving 188 analyzed HIV repertoires. Among the approximately 190 retained HIV repertoires, 55 to 60 were collected before ART initiation and around 130 after ART initiation. Repertoires were downsampled to 5000 TRB nucleotide sequences, and summary statistics were averaged over 100 downsampling iterations. The analysis kept only TRB sequences whose CDR3 regions were at least seven amino acids long. Diversity was assessed using a clonality score derived from Shannon entropy and using the Gini coefficient. In the repertoire networks, any two of the top 5000 CDR3 amino acid sequences were linked whenever the two sequences differed by an edit distance of one. GLIPH2 predicted antigen specificity groups and MHC restriction for TRB CDR3 amino acid sequences. Known CMV, EBV, HIV or tissue antigen associations were flagged by matching CDR3 amino acid sequences against VDJdb and McPAS-TCR. Pre-ART, post-ART and control groups were compared with Wilcoxon signed-rank tests and Holm-Bonferroni correction. The clones in this table, taken by TCRdb from immuneACCESS, are in-frame only. Not every clone is retained; where verified, under half of the shortfall comes from an unresolved V gene, and the cause of the rest is unknown. The DNA was the basis for D and trimming; V, J and clone size are from that table. The sample has about 19,000 clones on record, roughly 89% of them singletons. The top ten constitute more than 9% of the sample.

To note about this clone: Its antigen is currently not known. No base qualities exist here, and no much larger clone lies one base off it.

V lost 6 bases and J lost 7 bases, and the count of bases not matched to a germline gene is 12. The CDR3 runs 15 residues from the cysteine to the phenylalanine. Left in the record is the CDR3 DNA by itself, 45 bases read in frame from the first base. The germline V gene supplies CDR1 MNHNS and CDR2 SASEGT. What the research found in general, with its limitations: Compared with controls, HIV repertoires had narrower CDR3 length ranges, and the network structure pointed to an antigen-experienced repertoire that shifted only slightly toward naive after ART. Starting ART was linked to a significant rise in TRB diversity, yet even after long-term ART the diversity remained significantly lower than in transplant donor controls. Inferences about post-ART repertoire changes are limited because no data were available on ART adherence, viral resistance or therapy changes. Because cell numbers in pre-ART samples were limited, unsorted PBMC were profiled instead of sorted CD4+ and CD8+ T cells. Expanded TRB clones identified before ART initiation dominated the repertoire across all time points, though the dominance fluctuated and decreased in many PLHIV after ART. Owing to limited PBMC availability, only the TCR beta chain was sequenced, without alpha chain pairing. The samples were dated from about 2003 to 2018, and the ART regimens that were used may be less effective than current ART regimens.

The sequenced sample was unsorted PBMCs, obtained 3 years after starting antiretroviral therapy. The sequence is built from TRBV6-1 and TRBJ2-1; the central 7 bases match TRBD1. The TCR originated in a man in his fifties or sixties with HIV. The DNA sequence is TGTGCCAGCAGCGAGGGTACAGGGGACCTTAATGAGCAGTTCTTC. The translation is CASSEGTGDLNEQFF.